This T cell receptor beta chain came from a study of blood T cell repertoires in COVID-19. V shed 5 bases, J shed 1 base, and the junction held 6 bases outside the gene matches. This CDR3 has 15 residues. The V gene's germline CDR1 is SGHRS and CDR2 YFSETQ. Clones were read by immunoSEQ multiplex PCR, and TCRdb kept only the in-frame ones, dropping some. The sample has tens of thousands of clones, 86% seen once; the top ten hold 15% to 20%. Sequenced material: peripheral blood. This sequence originates from a middle-aged man with COVID-19, enrolled during active disease. J is TRBJ2-3 and V is TRBV5-1; the match to TRBD2 covers 8 bases. CDR3 amino acids: CASSPGGLGTDTQYF. CDR3 nucleotides: TGCGCCAGCAGTCCGGGAGGGTTGGGCACAGATACGCAGTATTTT.